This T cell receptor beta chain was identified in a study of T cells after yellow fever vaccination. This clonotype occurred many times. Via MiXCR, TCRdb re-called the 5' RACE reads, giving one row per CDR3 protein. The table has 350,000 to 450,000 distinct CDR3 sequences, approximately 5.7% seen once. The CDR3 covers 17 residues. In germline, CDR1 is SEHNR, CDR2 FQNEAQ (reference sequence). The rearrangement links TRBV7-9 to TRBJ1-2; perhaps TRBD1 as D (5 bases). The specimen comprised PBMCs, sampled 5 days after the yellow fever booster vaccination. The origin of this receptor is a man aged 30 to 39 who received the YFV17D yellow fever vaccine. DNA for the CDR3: TGTGCAGGCGCGGGGGTCATGATTTCCGAAGCTAACTATGGCTACACCTTC. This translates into CAGAGVMISEANYGYTF.